The sequence of this TCR beta chain was determined in a study of blood T cell repertoires in COVID-19 (TCRdb year 2020). With respect to the entire study: Collaborator samples came from the United States, Italy and Spain and covered acute and convalescent phases of COVID-19. The material from the prospective study consisted of cDNA or gDNA derived from T cells, B-cell-depleted T cells, or PBMCs. The dataset comprised deeply sampled blood TCRbeta repertoires from subjects exposed to, actively infected with, or recovered from COVID-19. The repertoires were released in a freely available public database meant as a resource for research on the immune response to SARS-CoV-2. Samples came from the ongoing ImmuneRACE study (first 160 participants) plus 1,254 subjects from 6 global collaborators. The sample metadata nearly always contained a de-identified subject ID, COVID-19 status, age in years and sex. Where available, HLA class I and class II types were obtained from metadata supplied by the sample provider rather than from assay-based typing. Study-wide findings and limitations: Clinical and demographic metadata were provided uncurated, with the amount varying by source and participant.

Whole blood was collected in K2EDTA tubes by collaborating institutions according to the institutions' own protocols. For TCRbeta analysis, collaborators shipped samples as frozen whole blood, isolated PBMCs, or DNA extracted from either of those sample types. TCRbeta CDR3 regions were amplified from genomic DNA using the immunoSEQ Assay, a bias-controlled multiplex PCR. Per the authors' processing: The number of nucleated cells in each sample was estimated from the amplification of reference gene primers within the assay. Sequence reads were collapsed and filtered to measure the absolute abundance of every unique TCRbeta CDR3 rearrangement. Productive Simpson clonality was computed per sample as the square root of Simpson's diversity index over productive rearrangements. TCRdb took this table from immuneACCESS and kept in-frame rearrangements with V and J called. Such tables lack part of the clones; where checked against another copy, unresolved V genes explain under half of the gap, and the rest is unexplained. V and J calls and clone size are as listed in that table; D and trimming were resolved from the DNA. The sample profile shows about 190,000 clones; roughly 87% of them were found once. Approximately 6.2% of the sample is held by the ten biggest clonotypes.

A remark on this clone: The antigen it binds to is not known. Nothing much larger sits one base from this clone, and base qualities are not available.

As encoded in the germline V gene, CDR1 is MDHEN while CDR2 is SYDVKM. The CDR3 goes from the cysteine to the phenylalanine over 17 residues. Of the read, only the CDR3 DNA is kept; its 51 bases are in frame from base 1. V has 4 bases trimmed and J has 4 bases trimmed; junction bases matching no gene number 15. Sequenced: peripheral blood. The source of this sequence is a woman aged 40 to 55 with acute or convalescent COVID-19. The V and J segments used are TRBV28 and TRBJ1-2, with TRBD1 matching 7 junction bases. CDR3 reads: CASSSTGEKVGSYGYTF. DNA sequence: TGTGCCAGCAGTTCCACAGGGGAGAAGGTGGGTTCCTATGGCTACACCTTC.